Reported below is one T cell receptor (beta chain). Its target is unknown. The data belong to a study of T cell repertoires in cytomegalovirus infection. For the study at large: CMV epitopes in the study were HLA-C-restricted (recently identified) and HLA-B-restricted (well studied). Shared public TCR beta signatures pointed to both CMV infection and a matching HLA type.

CDR1 is MGHRA, CDR2 YSYEKL, per germline. Trimming shortened V by 1 base and J by 2 bases, and 9 bases separated the two germline ends. The CDR3 covers 15 residues. TCRdb reprocessed the reads via MiXCR and lists one record per CDR3 protein. The sample holds roughly 920,000 distinct CDR3 sequences, approximately 31% seen once. Study findings and constraints: Ex vivo responses were dominated by HLA-C-restricted CMV-specific TCR beta clonotypes. CMV carriers having the relevant HLA were flagged by cumulative public TCR beta family frequency.

The V gene is TRBV4-1, the J gene TRBJ2-1, with D unresolved. This clonotype was obtained from a human donor in good health (CMV status not recorded). Some clones in this sample may be carry-over from other donors' samples. This specimen consisted of cultured CD8+ T cells from PBMCs, obtained from culture after CMV antigen stimulation. CDR3 sequence reads: CASSQAGSTYNEQFF. The CDR3 bases are TGCGCCAGCAGCCAAGCGGGCTCTACCTACAATGAGCAGTTCTTC.